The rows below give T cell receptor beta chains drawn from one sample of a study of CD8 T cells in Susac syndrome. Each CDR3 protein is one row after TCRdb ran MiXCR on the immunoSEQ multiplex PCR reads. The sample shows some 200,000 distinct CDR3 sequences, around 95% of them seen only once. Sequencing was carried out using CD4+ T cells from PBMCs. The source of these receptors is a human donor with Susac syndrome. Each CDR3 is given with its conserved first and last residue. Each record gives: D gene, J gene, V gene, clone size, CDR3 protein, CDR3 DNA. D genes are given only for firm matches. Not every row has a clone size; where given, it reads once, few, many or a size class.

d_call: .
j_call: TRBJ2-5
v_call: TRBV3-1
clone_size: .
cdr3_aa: CASSQRRNGQETQYF
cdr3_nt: TGTGCCAGCAGCCAGAGAAGGAATGGCCAAGAGACCCAGTACTTC

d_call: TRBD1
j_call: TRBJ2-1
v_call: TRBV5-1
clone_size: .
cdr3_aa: CASSLFRQGGEQFF
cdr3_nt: TGCGCCAGCAGCTTGTTTAGACAGGGGGGAGAGCAGTTCTTC

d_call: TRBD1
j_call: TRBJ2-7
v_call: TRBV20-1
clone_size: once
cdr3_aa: CSASGQAGGEQYF
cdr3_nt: TGCAGTGCCTCGGGACAGGCCGGGGGCGAGCAGTACTTC

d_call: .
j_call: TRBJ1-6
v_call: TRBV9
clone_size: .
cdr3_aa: CASSVSSVGNSPLHF
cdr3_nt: TGTGCCAGCAGCGTATCATCAGTGGGGAACTCACCCCTCCACTTT

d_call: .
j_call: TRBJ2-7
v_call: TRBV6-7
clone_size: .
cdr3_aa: CASSYLSEQYF
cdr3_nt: TGTGCCAGCAGTTACCTTTCCGAGCAGTACTTC

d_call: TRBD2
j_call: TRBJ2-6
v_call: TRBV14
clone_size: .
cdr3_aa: CATRVAGGSGANVLTF
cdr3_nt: TGTGCCACCCGGGTAGCGGGGGGATCTGGGGCCAACGTCCTGACTTTC

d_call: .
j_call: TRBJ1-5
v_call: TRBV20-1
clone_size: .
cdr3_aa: CSARLQGGLGQPQHF
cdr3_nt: TGCAGTGCTAGACTACAGGGAGGGTTGGGTCAGCCCCAGCATTTT

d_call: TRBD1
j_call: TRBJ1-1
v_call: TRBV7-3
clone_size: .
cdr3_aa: CASSLGTVRSEAFF
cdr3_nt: TGTGCCAGCAGCCTGGGGACAGTTCGTTCTGAAGCTTTCTTT

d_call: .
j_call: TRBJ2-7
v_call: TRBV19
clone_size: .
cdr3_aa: CASSIMREMEQYF
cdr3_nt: TGTGCCAGTAGTATCATGAGGGAGATGGAGCAGTACTTC

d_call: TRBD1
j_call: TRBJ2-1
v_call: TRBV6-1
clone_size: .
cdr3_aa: CASSEAVGTGAYNEQFF
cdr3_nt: TGTGCCAGCAGTGAAGCCGTTGGGACAGGGGCCTACAATGAGCAGTTCTTC

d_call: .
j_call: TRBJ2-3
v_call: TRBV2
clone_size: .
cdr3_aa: CASNRRDTDTQYF
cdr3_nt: TGTGCCAGCAATCGGAGGGACACAGATACGCAGTATTTT

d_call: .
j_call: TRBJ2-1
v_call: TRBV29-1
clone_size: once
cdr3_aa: CSVHPASYNEQFF
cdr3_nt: TGCAGCGTTCATCCTGCCTCTTACAATGAGCAGTTCTTC

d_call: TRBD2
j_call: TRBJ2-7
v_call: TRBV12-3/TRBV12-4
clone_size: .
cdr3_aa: CASSLGLAVQSSYEQYF
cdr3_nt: TGTGCCAGCAGTTTGGGACTAGCGGTACAGAGCTCCTACGAGCAGTACTTC

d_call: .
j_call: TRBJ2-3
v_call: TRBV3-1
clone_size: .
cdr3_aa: CASSQPRGGTTDTQYF
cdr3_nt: TGTGCCAGCAGCCAACCTAGGGGGGGGACCACAGATACGCAGTATTTT

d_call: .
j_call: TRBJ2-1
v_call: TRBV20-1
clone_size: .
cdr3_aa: CSAEVASGSNEQFF
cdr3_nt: TGCAGTGCCGAGGTAGCATCAGGTTCCAATGAGCAGTTCTTC

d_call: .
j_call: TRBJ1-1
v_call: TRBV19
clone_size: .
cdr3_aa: CASSIFPGMNTEAFF
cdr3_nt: TGTGCCAGTAGTATTTTCCCGGGCATGAACACTGAAGCTTTCTTT

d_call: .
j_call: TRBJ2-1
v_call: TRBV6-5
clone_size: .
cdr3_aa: CASSYWNRADEQFF
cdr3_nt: TGTGCCAGCAGTTACTGGAACAGGGCTGATGAGCAGTTCTTC

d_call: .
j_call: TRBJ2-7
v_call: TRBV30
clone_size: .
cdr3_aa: CAWIRGDAYEQYF
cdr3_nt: TGTGCCTGGATACGAGGGGACGCCTACGAGCAGTACTTC

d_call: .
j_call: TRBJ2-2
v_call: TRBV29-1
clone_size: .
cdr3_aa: CSAIEAAGELFF
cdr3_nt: TGCAGCGCTATTGAGGCCGCCGGGGAGCTGTTTTTT

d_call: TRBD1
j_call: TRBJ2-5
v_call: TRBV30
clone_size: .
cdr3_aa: CAWSDPSDRGQETQYF
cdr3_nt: TGTGCCTGGAGTGACCCATCGGACAGGGGTCAAGAGACCCAGTACTTC

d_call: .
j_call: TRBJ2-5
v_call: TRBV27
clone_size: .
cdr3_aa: CASSFNPRTGETQYF
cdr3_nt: TGTGCCAGCAGTTTTAACCCTCGGACTGGAGAGACCCAGTACTTC

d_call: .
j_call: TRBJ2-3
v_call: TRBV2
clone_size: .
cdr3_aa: CASRYDRITDTQYF
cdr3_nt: TGTGCCAGCAGATACGACAGAATCACAGATACGCAGTATTTT

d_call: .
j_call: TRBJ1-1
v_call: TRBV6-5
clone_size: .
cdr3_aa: CASILFPGTEAFF
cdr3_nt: TGTGCCAGCATACTCTTCCCTGGCACTGAAGCTTTCTTT

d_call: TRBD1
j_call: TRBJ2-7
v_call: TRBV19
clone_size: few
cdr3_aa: CASSSPGQGHYEQYF
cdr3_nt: TGTGCCAGTAGTTCACCGGGACAGGGTCACTACGAGCAGTACTTC

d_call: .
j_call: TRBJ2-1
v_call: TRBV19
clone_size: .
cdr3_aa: CASRRGGRDYNEQFF
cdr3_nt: TGTGCCAGTAGGAGGGGGGGACGAGACTACAATGAGCAGTTCTTC

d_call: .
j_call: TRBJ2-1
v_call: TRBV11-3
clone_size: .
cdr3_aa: CASSSGTPNEQFF
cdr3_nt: TGTGCCAGCAGCTCCGGGACTCCTAATGAGCAGTTCTTC

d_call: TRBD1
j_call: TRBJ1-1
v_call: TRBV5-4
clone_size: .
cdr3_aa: CASSHPDRQNTEAFF
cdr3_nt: TGTGCCAGCAGCCATCCGGACAGGCAGAACACTGAAGCTTTCTTT

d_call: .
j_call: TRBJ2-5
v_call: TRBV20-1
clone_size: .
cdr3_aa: CSARQDLYRETQYF
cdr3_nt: TGCAGTGCTCGCCAGGACCTGTATCGGGAGACCCAGTACTTC

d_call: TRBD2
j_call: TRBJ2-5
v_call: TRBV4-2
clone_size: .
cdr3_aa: CASSQTRTSGGQETQYF
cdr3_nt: TGTGCCAGCAGCCAAACACGGACTAGCGGGGGTCAAGAGACCCAGTACTTC

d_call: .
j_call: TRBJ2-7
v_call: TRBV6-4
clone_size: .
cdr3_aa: CASSLETDSYEQYF
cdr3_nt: TGTGCCAGCAGTTTGGAAACGGATTCATACGAGCAGTACTTC

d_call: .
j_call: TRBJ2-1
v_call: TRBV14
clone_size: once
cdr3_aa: CASSHLGGLFNEQFF
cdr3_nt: TGTGCCAGCAGCCATCTGGGGGGGCTTTTCAATGAGCAGTTCTTC

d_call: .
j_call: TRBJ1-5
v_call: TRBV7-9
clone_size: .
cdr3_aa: CASSAANQPQHF
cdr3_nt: TGTGCCAGCAGCGCGGCAAATCAGCCCCAGCATTTT

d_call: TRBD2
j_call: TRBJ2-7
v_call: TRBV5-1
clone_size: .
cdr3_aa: CASSLVSGGQNSYEQYF
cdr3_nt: TGCGCCAGCAGCTTGGTTAGCGGGGGACAAAACTCCTACGAGCAGTACTTC

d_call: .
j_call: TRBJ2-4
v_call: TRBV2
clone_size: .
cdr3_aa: CASSGGTAKNIQYF
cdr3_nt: TGTGCCAGCAGCGGAGGGACAGCCAAAAACATTCAGTACTTC

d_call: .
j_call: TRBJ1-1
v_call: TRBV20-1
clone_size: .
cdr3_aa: CSAQTGTWTEAFF
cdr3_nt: TGCAGTGCCCAAACAGGGACATGGACTGAAGCTTTCTTT

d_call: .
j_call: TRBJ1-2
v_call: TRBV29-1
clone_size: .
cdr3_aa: CSVANIEGPPDYGYTF
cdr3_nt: TGCAGCGTCGCCAACATCGAAGGACCGCCCGACTATGGCTACACCTTC

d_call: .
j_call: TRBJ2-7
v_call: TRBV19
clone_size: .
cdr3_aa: CACLHEQYF
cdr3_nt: TGTGCCTGCTTACACGAGCAGTACTTC

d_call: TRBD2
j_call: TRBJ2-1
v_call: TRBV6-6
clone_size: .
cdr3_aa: CASSGGGHRGFNEQFF
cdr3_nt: TGTGCCAGCAGTGGGGGAGGGCATCGCGGATTTAATGAGCAGTTCTTC

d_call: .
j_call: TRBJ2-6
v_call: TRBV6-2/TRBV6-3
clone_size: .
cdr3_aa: CASQRSSGANVLTF
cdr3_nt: TGTGCCAGCCAACGGAGCTCTGGGGCCAACGTCCTGACTTTC

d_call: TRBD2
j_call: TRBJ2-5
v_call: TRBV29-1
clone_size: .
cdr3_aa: CSVALAAAGQETQYF
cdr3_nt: TGCAGCGTTGCCCTGGCTGCAGCGGGGCAAGAGACCCAGTACTTC

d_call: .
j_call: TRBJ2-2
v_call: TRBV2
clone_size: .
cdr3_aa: CASSERVTDTGELFF
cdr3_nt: TGTGCCAGCAGTGAGAGGGTGACCGACACCGGGGAGCTGTTTTTT

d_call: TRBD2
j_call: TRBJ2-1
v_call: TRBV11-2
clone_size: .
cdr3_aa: CASSLLAGGYHGF
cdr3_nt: TGTGCCAGCAGCCTGCTAGCGGGGGGGTACCATGGCTTC

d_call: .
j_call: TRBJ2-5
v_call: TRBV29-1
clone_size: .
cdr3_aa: CSVRSIVETQYF
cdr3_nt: TGCAGCGTAAGGTCTATAGTGGAGACCCAGTACTTC